This T cell receptor beta chain is from a study of shared clonotypes between healthy human individuals. Notes on this clone: Its antigen is unidentified.

Study-level points and caveats: Even with large depth, rarefaction showed that sorted-subset sequencing was incomplete. Naive subsets tended to show greater estimated richness than memory subsets.

The germline CDR1 and CDR2 sequences are SGHTA and FQGNSA. This CDR3 is 15 amino acids long. Genomic DNA (from each subset) was split evenly across several immunoSEQ plates. Generated by immunoSEQ multiplex PCR, the TCRdb table keeps only in-frame clones and is missing some. The sample has about 510,000 clones, 90% to 96% seen once. The chain employs TRBV7-2 and TRBJ2-2; 8 bases align to TRBD2. This sequence originates from a woman under 40 in good health. The material sequenced was naive CD4+ T cells sorted from blood. Subset: CD45RA+ positively selected. The CDR3 DNA is TGTGCAAGCGGCCTAGCGGGCTACCCGGGGGGGGAGCTGTTTTTT. This codes for CASGLAGYPGGELFF.